The subject of this entry is one T cell receptor (beta chain). Its antigen is currently unknown. TCRdb passed the 5' RACE reads through MiXCR, listing each CDR3 protein once. The table shows approximately 490,000 distinct CDR3 sequences, with about a fifth occurring only once. This CDR3 is 15 amino acids long. V dropped 4 bases and J dropped 4 bases, with 14 bases sitting between them. Germline CDR1 MNHNY, CDR2 SVGAGI (reference sequence). The data were taken from a study of T-cell memory formation after mild COVID-19. Study conclusions and caveats: Pre-infection memory already had some responding clones, implying cross-reactive memory joined.

Sequenced: PBMCs or a T cell subset sorted from them (not recorded which). This TCR was sampled from an adult woman who had mild COVID-19 (a few samples of this study predate the infection). Cell type and time point are not known. The J gene is TRBJ2-1, the V gene TRBV6-6, with D perhaps matching TRBD1 (5 bases). This chain's CDR3 is CASSSHPDSYNEQFF. The CDR3 DNA is TGTGCCAGCAGTTCCCATCCAGACAGTTACAATGAGCAGTTCTTC.